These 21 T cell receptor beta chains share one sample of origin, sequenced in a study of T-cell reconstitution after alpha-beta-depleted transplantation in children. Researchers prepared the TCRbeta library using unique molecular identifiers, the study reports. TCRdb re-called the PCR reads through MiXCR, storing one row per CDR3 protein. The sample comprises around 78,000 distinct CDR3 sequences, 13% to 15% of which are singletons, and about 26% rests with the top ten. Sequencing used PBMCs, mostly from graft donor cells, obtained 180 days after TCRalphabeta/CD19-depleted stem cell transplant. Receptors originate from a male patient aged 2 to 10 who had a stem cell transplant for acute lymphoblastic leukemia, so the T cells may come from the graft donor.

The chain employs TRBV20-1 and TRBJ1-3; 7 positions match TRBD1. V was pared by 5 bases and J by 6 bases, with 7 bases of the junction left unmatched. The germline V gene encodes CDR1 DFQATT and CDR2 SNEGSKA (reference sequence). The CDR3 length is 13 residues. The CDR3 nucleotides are TGCAGTGCTGATGACAGGGCGAAAAACACCATATATTTT. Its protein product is CSADDRAKNTIYF.

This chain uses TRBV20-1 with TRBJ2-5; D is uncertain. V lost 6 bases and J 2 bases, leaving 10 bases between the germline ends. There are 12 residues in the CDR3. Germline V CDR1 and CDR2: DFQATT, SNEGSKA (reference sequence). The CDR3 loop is CSAPTVQETQYF. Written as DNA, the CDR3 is TGCAGTGCCCCAACAGTACAAGAGACCCAGTACTTC.

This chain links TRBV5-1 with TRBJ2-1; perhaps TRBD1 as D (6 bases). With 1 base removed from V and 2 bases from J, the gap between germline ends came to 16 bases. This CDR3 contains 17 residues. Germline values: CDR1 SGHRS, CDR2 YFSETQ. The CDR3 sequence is CASSLRGQGSPYNEQFF. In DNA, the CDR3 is TGCGCCAGCAGCTTGAGGGGCCAGGGGTCCCCCTACAATGAGCAGTTCTTC.

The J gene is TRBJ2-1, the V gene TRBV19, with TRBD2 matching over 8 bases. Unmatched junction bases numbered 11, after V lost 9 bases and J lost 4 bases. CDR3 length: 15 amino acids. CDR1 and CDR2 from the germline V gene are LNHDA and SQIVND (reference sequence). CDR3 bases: TGTGCCAGCGCTACGGGGACTAGGGGTTACAATGAGCAGTTCTTC. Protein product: CASATGTRGYNEQFF.

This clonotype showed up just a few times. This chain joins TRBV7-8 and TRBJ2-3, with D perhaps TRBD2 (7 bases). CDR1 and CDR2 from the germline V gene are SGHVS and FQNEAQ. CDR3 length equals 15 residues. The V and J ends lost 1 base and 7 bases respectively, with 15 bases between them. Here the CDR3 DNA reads TGTGCCAGCAGCTTAGTCGTGGGGGGGCCGAATACGCAGTATTTT. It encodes CASSLVVGGPNTQYF.

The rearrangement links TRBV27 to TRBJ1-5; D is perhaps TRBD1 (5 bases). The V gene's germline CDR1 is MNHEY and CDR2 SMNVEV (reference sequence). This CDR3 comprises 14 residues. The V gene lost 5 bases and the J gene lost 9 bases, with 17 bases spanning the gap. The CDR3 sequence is CASSPLGGIMPQHF. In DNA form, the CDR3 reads TGTGCCAGCAGTCCCCTTGGGGGAATCATGCCCCAGCATTTT.

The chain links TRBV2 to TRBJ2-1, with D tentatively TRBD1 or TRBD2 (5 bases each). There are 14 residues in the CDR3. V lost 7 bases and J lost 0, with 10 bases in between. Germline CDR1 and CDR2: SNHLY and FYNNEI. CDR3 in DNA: TGTGCCAGCAACCGGGACCTCTCCTACAATGAGCAGTTCTTC. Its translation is CASNRDLSYNEQFF.

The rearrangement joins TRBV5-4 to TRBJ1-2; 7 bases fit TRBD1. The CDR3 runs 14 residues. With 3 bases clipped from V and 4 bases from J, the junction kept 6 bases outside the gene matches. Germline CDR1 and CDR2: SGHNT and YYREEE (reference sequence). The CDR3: CASSYRGGSYGYTF. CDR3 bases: TGTGCCAGCAGCTACAGGGGCGGAAGCTATGGCTACACCTTC.

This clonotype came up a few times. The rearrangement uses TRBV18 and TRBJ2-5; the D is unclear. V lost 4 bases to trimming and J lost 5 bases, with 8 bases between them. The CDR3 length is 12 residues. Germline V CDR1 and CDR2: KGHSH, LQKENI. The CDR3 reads CASSLRRETQYF. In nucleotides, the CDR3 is TGTGCCAGCTCACTCCGAAGGGAGACCCAGTACTTC.

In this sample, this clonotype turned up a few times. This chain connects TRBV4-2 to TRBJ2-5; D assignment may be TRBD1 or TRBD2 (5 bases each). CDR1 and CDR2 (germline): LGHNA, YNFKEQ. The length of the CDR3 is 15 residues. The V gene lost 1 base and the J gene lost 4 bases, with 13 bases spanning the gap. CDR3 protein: CASSQAGTARETQYF. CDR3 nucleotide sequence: TGTGCCAGCAGCCAAGCGGGGACGGCCCGAGAGACCCAGTACTTC.

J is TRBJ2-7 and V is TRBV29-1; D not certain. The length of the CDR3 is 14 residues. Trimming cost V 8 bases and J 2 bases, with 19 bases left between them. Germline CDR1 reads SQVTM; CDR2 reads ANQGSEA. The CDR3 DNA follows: TGCAGCTTGAAAGAAAGGGATAGCCCCTACGAGCAGTACTTC. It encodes CSLKERDSPYEQYF.

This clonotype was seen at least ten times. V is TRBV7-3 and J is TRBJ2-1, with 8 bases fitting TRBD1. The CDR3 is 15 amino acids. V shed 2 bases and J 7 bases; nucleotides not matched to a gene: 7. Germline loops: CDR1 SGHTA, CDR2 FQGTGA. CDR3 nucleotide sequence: TGTGCCAGCAGCTTAGGGACAGGAACATGGAATGAGCAGTTCTTC. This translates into CASSLGTGTWNEQFF.

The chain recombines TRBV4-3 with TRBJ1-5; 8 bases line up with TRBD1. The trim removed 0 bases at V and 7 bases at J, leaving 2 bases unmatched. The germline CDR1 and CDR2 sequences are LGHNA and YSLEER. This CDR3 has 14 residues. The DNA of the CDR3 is TGCGCCAGCAGCCAAGATCACAGGGGGCAGCCCCAGCATTTT. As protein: CASSQDHRGQPQHF.

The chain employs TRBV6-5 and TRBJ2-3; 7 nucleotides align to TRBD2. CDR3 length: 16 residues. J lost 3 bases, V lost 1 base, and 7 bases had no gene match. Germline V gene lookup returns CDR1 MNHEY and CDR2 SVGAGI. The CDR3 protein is CASSYFSGTKTDTQYF. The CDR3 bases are TGTGCCAGCAGTTACTTCTCCGGGACTAAAACAGATACGCAGTATTTT.

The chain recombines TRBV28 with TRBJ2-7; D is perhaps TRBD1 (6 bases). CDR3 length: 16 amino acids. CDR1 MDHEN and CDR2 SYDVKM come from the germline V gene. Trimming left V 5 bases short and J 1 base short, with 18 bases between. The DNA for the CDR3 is TGTGCCAGCAGTCAATTACAGGGAGTCGCGTCCTACGAGCAGTACTTC. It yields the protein CASSQLQGVASYEQYF.

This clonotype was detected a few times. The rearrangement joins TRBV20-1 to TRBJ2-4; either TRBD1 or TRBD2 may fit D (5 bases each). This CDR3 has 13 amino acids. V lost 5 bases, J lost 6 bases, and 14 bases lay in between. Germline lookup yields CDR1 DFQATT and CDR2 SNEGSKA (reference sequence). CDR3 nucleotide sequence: TGCAGTGCTTCAAGGGACGGACTAAACATTCAGTACTTC. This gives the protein CSASRDGLNIQYF.

This chain's CDR3 is CATCLLAGGRNTGELFF. CDR3 bases: TGTGCCACCTGCCTGCTAGCGGGAGGTAGGAACACCGGGGAGCTGTTTTTT. This chain links TRBV3-1 with TRBJ2-2; 11 positions match TRBD2. Germline assignment: CDR1 LGHDT and CDR2 YNNKEL (reference sequence). After removal of 10 bases from V and 1 base from J, the junction contained 11 bases not matched to a gene. The length of the CDR3 is 17 residues.

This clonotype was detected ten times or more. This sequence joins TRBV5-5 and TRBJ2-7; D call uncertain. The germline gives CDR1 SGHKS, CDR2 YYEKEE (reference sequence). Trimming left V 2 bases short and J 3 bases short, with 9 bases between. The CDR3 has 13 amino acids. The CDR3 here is CASSFPPNYEQYF. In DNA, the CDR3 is TGTGCCAGCAGCTTCCCGCCGAACTACGAGCAGTACTTC.

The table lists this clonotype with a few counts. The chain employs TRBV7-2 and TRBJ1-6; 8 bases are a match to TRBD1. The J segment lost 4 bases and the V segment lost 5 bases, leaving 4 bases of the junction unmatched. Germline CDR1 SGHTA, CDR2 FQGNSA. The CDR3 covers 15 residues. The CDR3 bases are TGTGCCAGCAGCCCGGGACAGGCTTATAATTCACCCCTCCACTTT. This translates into CASSPGQAYNSPLHF.

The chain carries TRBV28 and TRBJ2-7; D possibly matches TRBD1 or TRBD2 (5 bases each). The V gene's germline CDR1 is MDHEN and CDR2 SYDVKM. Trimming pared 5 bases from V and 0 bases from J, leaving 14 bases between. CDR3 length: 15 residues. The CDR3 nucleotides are TGTGCCAGCAGTCCGGGGCAGGTGAGCTCCTACGAGCAGTACTTC. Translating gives CASSPGQVSSYEQYF. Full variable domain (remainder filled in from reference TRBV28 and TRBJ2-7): DVKVTQSSRYLVKRTGEKVFLECVQDMDHENMFWYRQDPGLGLRLIYFSYDVKMKEKGDIPEGYSVSREKKERFSLILESASTNQTSMYLCASSPGQVSSYEQYFGPGTRLTVT.

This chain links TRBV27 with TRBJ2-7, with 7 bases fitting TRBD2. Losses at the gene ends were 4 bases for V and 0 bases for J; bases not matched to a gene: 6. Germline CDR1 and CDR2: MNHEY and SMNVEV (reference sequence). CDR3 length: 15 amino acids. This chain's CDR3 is CASSYTGLVSYEQYF. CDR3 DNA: TGTGCCAGCAGTTATACTGGACTAGTCTCCTACGAGCAGTACTTC.